The text below deals with one TCR beta chain. The germline CDR1 and CDR2 sequences are DFQATT and SNEGSKA (reference sequence). The CDR3 is 12 residues long. The data were taken from a study of blood T cells in healthy people across ages. PCR was performed a second time for about 7 to 11 cycles using a sample-barcoded 5' primer and a J-beta primer mix. TCRdb re-called the 5' RACE reads with MiXCR, one entry per CDR3 protein. The sample lists 850,000 to 1,000,000 distinct CDR3 sequences, just over 50% occurring once. The rearrangement links TRBV20-1 to TRBJ2-3; TRBD1 is a possible D gene (5 bases). This TCR was recovered from a woman in her sixties in good health. Sequenced material: blood. The CDR3 sequence: CSADSGLGTQYF. In nucleotides, the CDR3 is TGCAGCGCCGACAGTGGCTTGGGTACGCAGTATTTT.